The sequence of this T cell receptor (beta chain) was determined in a study of blood T cell repertoires in COVID-19 (TCRdb year 2020). With regard to the full study: Samples covering the acute and convalescent phases of COVID-19 were provided by collaborators in the United States, Italy and Spain. The prospective study material was composed of cDNA or gDNA derived from T cells, B-cell-depleted T cells, or PBMCs. Subjects who had been exposed to COVID-19, were actively infected with it, or had recovered from it provided the deeply sampled blood TCRbeta repertoires that made up the dataset. The repertoires were released in a freely available public database meant as a resource for research on the immune response to SARS-CoV-2. Samples were obtained from the ongoing ImmuneRACE study (first 160 participants) and from over a thousand subjects provided by 6 global collaborators. Sample metadata almost always included a de-identified subject ID, COVID-19 status, age in years and sex. HLA class I and class II types, where available, came from metadata supplied by the sample provider rather than from assay-based typing.

Notes on this clone: No cognate antigen has been identified for it. Base qualities are not recorded, but no much larger clone differs from it by a single base.

Whole blood was collected in K2EDTA tubes by collaborating institutions according to the institutions' own protocols. Collaborator samples were shipped for TCRbeta analysis as frozen whole blood, isolated PBMCs, or DNA extracted from either sample type. TCRbeta CDR3 regions were amplified from genomic DNA by means of the immunoSEQ Assay, a bias-controlled multiplex PCR. Per the authors' processing: The number of nucleated cells in each sample was estimated from the amplification of reference gene primers within the assay. Sequence reads were collapsed and filtered to measure the absolute abundance of every unique TCRbeta CDR3 rearrangement. For each sample, productive Simpson clonality was calculated as the square root of Simpson's diversity index over productive rearrangements. Imported from immuneACCESS, the table was reduced by TCRdb to in-frame sequences with V and J called. These copies leave out some clones; in studies compared against another copy, an unresolved V gene accounts for under half, and the cause of the remainder is not known. D and trimming come from the DNA, and the V and J calls and clone size come from that table. Here the sample has about 130,000 clones; over 80% occur a single time. The ten largest clones take up approximately 1.8% of the sample.

Findings and caveats that apply to the study as a whole: The amount of clinical and demographic metadata varied by source and participant and was provided uncurated.

The CDR3 measures 14 amino acids from cysteine to phenylalanine. Solely the CDR3 DNA is kept, with 42 bases framed from the first base. V is cut by 5 bases and J by 2 bases, and the space between the germline ends is 9 bases. CDR1 is given as SGHTA and CDR2 as FQGNSA, both from the germline V gene. Input material: peripheral blood. This TCR came from a man aged 70-80 years with acute or convalescent COVID-19. The receptor chain draws on TRBV7-2 and TRBJ2-2, with no confident D gene call. The CDR3 region reads CASSPHRNTGELFF. The nucleotide sequence is given as TGTGCCAGCAGCCCCCACAGAAACACCGGGGAGCTGTTTTTT.